This note documents a single T cell receptor (beta chain) sequence. The CDR3 extends over 15 amino acids. V dropped 2 bases and J dropped 3; count of bases not matched to a gene: 3. Germline V gene sequence: CDR1 SNHLY, CDR2 FYNNEI. This record belongs to a study of blood T cell repertoires in COVID-19. Across the study: Samples came from the United States, Italy and Spain, spanning acute and convalescent COVID-19. From T cells, B-cell-depleted T cells, or PBMCs came the material, which was cDNA or gDNA.

As handled by the study authors: Reference gene primer amplification yielded estimated nucleated cell counts. The repertoire was sequenced with immunoSEQ multiplex PCR; TCRdb's copy has only in-frame clones and lacks some. Clone size and V and J calls were adopted from that table, with D and trimming inferred from the DNA. Of tens of thousands of clones listed, roughly 77% are singletons. The TCR originated in a human donor in a cohort sampled during active COVID-19. The sample consisted of peripheral blood. The rearrangement joins TRBV2 to TRBJ2-1; 8 bases map to TRBD2. This CDR3 is CASSEILAGYNEQFF. The CDR3 DNA sequence: TGTGCCAGCAGTGAAATCCTAGCGGGCTACAATGAGCAGTTCTTC.